Each of the 3 T cell receptor beta chains below was sequenced from the same sample in a study of tumor and adjacent non-tumor tissue in lung cancer (dated by TCRdb to 2017 to 2018). RNA was isolated from bulk unsorted tissue, and RNA quality was assessed with a NanoDrop ND-1000 and an Agilent 2100. Normal lung samples were distant non-tumor tissue taken more than 3 cm from the tumor edge. Library prep was done by multiplex PCR. Sequencing instrument: Illumina HiSeq 2500. TCRbeta libraries were constructed through three rounds of nested PCR with primers (Table S4) according to protocols adapted from ARM-PCR. In TCRdb, the public reads were trimmed at Q25 with fastp and aligned with MiXCR, with productive beta chains retained. Each CDR3 protein appears once, grouped with its most common genes and DNA. The sample table holds 60,000 to 100,000 distinct CDR3 sequences, of which 76% were seen once. The top ten hold approximately 40% of the sample.

The specimen was distant non-tumor lung tissue. These receptors all stem from a man between 70 and 80 years old with non-small cell lung cancer.

This clonotype came up a few times. The missing conserved phenylalanine or tryptophan at the end of this CDR3 makes a read error likely. V gene TRBV11-2 combines with J gene TRBJ2-7; the match to TRBD1 covers 8 bases. J gave up 2 bases and V 7 bases, and 10 bases lay outside the gene matches. Germline CDR1 reads SGHAT; CDR2 reads FQNNGV. This CDR3 region has 15 residues. The DNA of the CDR3 is TGTGCCAGCAATTTAGATCAGGGGGCCACCTACGAGCAGTACTTA. This gives the protein CASNLDQGATYEQYL.

A remark on this clonotype: The junction shows a germline mismatch at one end, possibly a read error. In DNA form, the CDR3 reads TGTGCCAGCAGCCACCCCAACGTTGGAGGCACTGGAGCTTTCTTT. Its protein product is CASSHPNVGGTGAFF. This chain joins TRBV11-2 and TRBJ1-1, with D unresolved. From germline, CDR1 is SGHAT and CDR2 FQNNGV. This CDR3 spans 15 amino acids.

To note about this clonotype: The CDR3 does not end in the conserved phenylalanine or tryptophan, so this is likely a read error. The chain uses TRBV11-3 and TRBJ2-6, with a tentative D call TRBD2 (7 bases). V was cut by 5 bases and J by 1 base, with 21 bases left in between. From germline, CDR1 is SGHNT and CDR2 YENEEA. This CDR3 is 19 amino acids long. For the CDR3, the DNA is TGTGCCAGCAGCCATGACATTGGGGGGGCGCAGTCTGGGGCCAACGTCCTGACTTTA. Translating it yields CASSHDIGGAQSGANVLTL.